This T cell receptor (beta chain) is from a study of regulatory T cells in long-lasting Graves disease. Arm-PCR of CDR3 regions and iRepertoire HTBI primers were used to build TCR beta libraries. TCRdb re-called the multiplex PCR reads through MiXCR, storing one row per CDR3 protein. The table includes some 340,000 distinct CDR3 sequences, roughly 10% detected once. The table lists this clonotype with many counts. Its antigen remains unknown. General study points: Accuracy may have been reduced by the small sample size.

Time point specified: newly diagnosed GD, antithyroid drugs for less than 3 months. RNA from PBMCs was the source of the TCR library. From each patient, nine milliliters of peripheral blood was drawn and collected into an EDTA anticoagulant tube. This sample also belongs to another study, concerning T cells in Graves' hyperthyroidism and ophthalmopathy. This second study notes: The study based diagnoses on clinical symptoms, serum thyroxine and TRAb, thyroid ultrasound and orbital computed tomography. Within blood appeared most thyroid clonotypes that had expanded above 0.001.

The receptor was derived from a young woman with Graves disease. The source material was peripheral blood mononuclear cells (PBMCs), sampled at new diagnosis, from a patient treated with antithyroid drugs.

The CDR3 coding sequence is TGTGCCAGCAGTTACAGGGAGCCCTACGAGCAGTACTTC. Amino acids: CASSYREPYEQYF. V and J are TRBV6-9 and TRBJ2-7; the D gene could be TRBD1 or TRBD2 (5 bases each). Deletions cut 3 bases from V and 2 bases from J, with 8 bases between. Germline CDR1 is MNHGY and CDR2 is SVAAGI. This CDR3 has 13 amino acids.